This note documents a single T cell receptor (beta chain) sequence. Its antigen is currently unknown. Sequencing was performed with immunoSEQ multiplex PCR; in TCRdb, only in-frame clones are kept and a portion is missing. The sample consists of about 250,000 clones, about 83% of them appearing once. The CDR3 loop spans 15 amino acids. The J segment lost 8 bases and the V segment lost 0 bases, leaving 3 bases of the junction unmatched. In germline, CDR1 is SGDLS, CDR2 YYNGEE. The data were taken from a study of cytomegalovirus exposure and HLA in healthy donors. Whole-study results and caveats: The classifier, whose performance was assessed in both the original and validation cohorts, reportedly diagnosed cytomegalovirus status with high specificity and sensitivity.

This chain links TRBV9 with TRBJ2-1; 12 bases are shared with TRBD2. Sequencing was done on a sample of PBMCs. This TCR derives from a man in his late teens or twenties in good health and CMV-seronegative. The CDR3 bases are TGTGCCAGCAGCGTAGAGACTAGCGGGAGTCATGAGCAGTTCTTC. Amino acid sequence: CASSVETSGSHEQFF.